This TCR beta chain derives from a study of T cell responses to AZD1222 COVID-19 vaccine. TCRdb's copy holds only in-frame clones and misses some; the assay was immunoSEQ multiplex PCR. The repertoire holds roughly 180,000 clones, with approximately 90% as singletons. CDR1 is SGDLS, CDR2 YYNGEE, per germline. V was clipped by 1 base and J by 0 bases; unmatched bases: 4. The CDR3 is made up of 16 amino acids. Specimen: peripheral blood, collected 28 days after the second AZD1222 dose. The sequence derives from an adult who received the AZD1222 COVID-19 vaccine. The chain links TRBV9 to TRBJ2-3, with 8 bases matching TRBD2. CDR3 sequence: CASSVLAGLSTDTQYF. In DNA form, the CDR3 reads TGTGCCAGCAGCGTACTAGCGGGCCTAAGCACAGATACGCAGTATTTT.